A selection of T cell receptor beta chains follows, all from one sample in a study of CD8 T cells in ankylosing spondylitis. TCRdb reanalysed the 5' RACE reads using MiXCR and keeps one entry per CDR3 protein. The repertoire has approximately 150,000 distinct CDR3 sequences, around 9.6% of them found once; the top ten carry less than 15%. Specimen: blood, either unsorted or a sorted T cell fraction (not recorded which). The origin of the receptors is a female donor with ankylosing spondylitis or in good health (not recorded which). CDR3s include the opening cysteine and the closing phenylalanine or tryptophan. The D gene is left open where the match is weak. A clone size is listed for some rows: how often the clone was seen (once, few, many), or a class if it is expanded.

j_gene: TRBJ2-3
abundance: few
d_gene: TRBD2
v_gene: TRBV7-2
CDR3aa: CASSLYLAGGSTDTQYF
CDR3nt: TGTGCCAGCAGCTTATACCTAGCGGGAGGTTCCACAGATACGCAGTATTTT

j_gene: TRBJ2-1
abundance: few
d_gene: TRBD2
v_gene: TRBV30
CDR3aa: CAWGTSIHEQFF
CDR3nt: TGTGCCTGGGGGACTAGTATTCATGAGCAGTTCTTC

j_gene: TRBJ2-1
abundance: NA
d_gene: TRBD2
v_gene: TRBV5-4
CDR3aa: CASSLSWTSLNEQFF
CDR3nt: TGTGCCAGCAGCTTGTCCTGGACTAGCCTCAATGAGCAGTTCTTC

j_gene: TRBJ1-2
abundance: few
d_gene: NA
v_gene: TRBV6-1
CDR3aa: CASSGTALFGYTF
CDR3nt: TGTGCCAGCAGTGGGACCGCCCTCTTTGGCTACACCTTC

j_gene: TRBJ2-1
abundance: NA
d_gene: TRBD2
v_gene: TRBV29-1
CDR3aa: CSVETGRAEFF
CDR3nt: TGCAGCGTTGAAACCGGGAGGGCCGAGTTCTTC

j_gene: TRBJ1-3
abundance: NA
d_gene: NA
v_gene: TRBV13
CDR3aa: CASSLTLRGNTIYF
CDR3nt: TGTGCCAGCAGCTTAACCTTGCGGGGAAACACCATATATTTT

j_gene: TRBJ1-1
abundance: many
d_gene: NA
v_gene: TRBV5-1
CDR3aa: CASSLGEGRNTEAFF
CDR3nt: TGCGCCAGCAGCTTGGGGGAAGGGAGGAACACTGAAGCTTTCTTT

j_gene: TRBJ2-1
abundance: NA
d_gene: NA
v_gene: TRBV4-3
CDR3aa: CASSQDGTPYNEQFF
CDR3nt: TGCGCCAGCAGCCAAGATGGGACACCGTACAATGAGCAGTTCTTC

j_gene: TRBJ2-7
abundance: few
d_gene: TRBD2
v_gene: TRBV2
CDR3aa: CASSPKGARLAVHYEQYF
CDR3nt: TGTGCCAGCAGTCCCAAAGGCGCCCGACTAGCGGTACACTACGAGCAGTACTTC

j_gene: TRBJ2-7
abundance: NA
d_gene: TRBD2
v_gene: TRBV20-1
CDR3aa: CSARDATSGYYEQYF
CDR3nt: TGCAGTGCTAGAGATGCAACTAGCGGTTACTACGAGCAGTACTTC

j_gene: TRBJ2-7
abundance: few
d_gene: NA
v_gene: TRBV19
CDR3aa: CASSIMINDEQYF
CDR3nt: TGTGCCAGTAGCATTATGATTAATGACGAGCAGTACTTC

j_gene: TRBJ2-1
abundance: NA
d_gene: NA
v_gene: TRBV27
CDR3aa: CASSFGQYNEQFF
CDR3nt: TGTGCCAGCAGTTTCGGCCAATACAATGAGCAGTTCTTC

j_gene: TRBJ2-5
abundance: few
d_gene: TRBD1
v_gene: TRBV28
CDR3aa: CASTQRTGGSETQYF
CDR3nt: TGTGCCAGCACCCAAAGGACAGGGGGCAGCGAGACCCAGTACTTC

j_gene: TRBJ1-1
abundance: few
d_gene: NA
v_gene: TRBV6-2/TRBV6-3
CDR3aa: CAGSRTRATEAFF
CDR3nt: TGTGCCGGGTCAAGGACCCGCGCGACTGAAGCTTTCTTT

j_gene: TRBJ1-4
abundance: many
d_gene: NA
v_gene: TRBV7-9
CDR3aa: CASSLGLETANEKLFF
CDR3nt: TGTGCCAGCAGCTTAGGATTGGAGACAGCTAATGAAAAACTGTTTTTT

j_gene: TRBJ2-4
abundance: NA
d_gene: TRBD1
v_gene: TRBV11-2
CDR3aa: CASSSTPVDRALNSKNIQYF
CDR3nt: TGTGCCAGCAGCTCAACCCCCGTCGACAGGGCCCTCAACTCCAAAAACATTCAGTACTTC

j_gene: TRBJ2-3
abundance: NA
d_gene: NA
v_gene: TRBV28
CDR3aa: CASSSRGVTDTQYF
CDR3nt: TGTGCCAGCAGTTCTCGGGGTGTCACAGATACGCAGTATTTT

j_gene: TRBJ1-1
abundance: many
d_gene: NA
v_gene: TRBV10-3
CDR3aa: CAISGSLTPGMNTEAFF
CDR3nt: TGTGCCATCAGTGGATCCTTGACTCCCGGGATGAACACTGAAGCTTTCTTT

j_gene: TRBJ2-1
abundance: many
d_gene: TRBD2
v_gene: TRBV24-1
CDR3aa: CATSDLGLANEQFF
CDR3nt: TGTGCCACCAGTGACTTAGGACTAGCCAATGAGCAGTTCTTC

j_gene: TRBJ2-7
abundance: NA
d_gene: NA
v_gene: TRBV4-1
CDR3aa: CASSPTSTGIYEQYF
CDR3nt: TGCGCCAGCAGCCCCACATCTACGGGCATTTACGAGCAGTACTTC

j_gene: TRBJ2-1
abundance: NA
d_gene: NA
v_gene: TRBV20-1
CDR3aa: CSAREVAALYNEQFF
CDR3nt: TGCAGTGCTAGAGAAGTAGCGGCCCTCTACAATGAGCAGTTCTTC

j_gene: TRBJ2-1
abundance: few
d_gene: NA
v_gene: TRBV7-9
CDR3aa: CASSLRQGGQGEQFF
CDR3nt: TGTGCCAGCAGCTTAAGGCAGGGAGGTCAGGGTGAGCAGTTCTTC

j_gene: TRBJ2-5
abundance: many
d_gene: NA
v_gene: TRBV4-3
CDR3aa: CASSQGTQETQYF
CDR3nt: TGCGCCAGCAGCCAAGGGACCCAAGAGACCCAGTACTTC

j_gene: TRBJ2-7
abundance: NA
d_gene: NA
v_gene: TRBV7-9
CDR3aa: CASSRGGTGLSYEQYF
CDR3nt: TGTGCCAGCAGCCGGGGGGGGACAGGGTTATCCTACGAGCAGTACTTC

j_gene: TRBJ2-2
abundance: many
d_gene: NA
v_gene: TRBV24-1
CDR3aa: CATSDSTTGELFF
CDR3nt: TGTGCCACCAGTGACTCTACCACCGGGGAGCTGTTTTTT

j_gene: TRBJ2-2
abundance: many
d_gene: NA
v_gene: TRBV5-1
CDR3aa: CASSPTGGGLHTGELFF
CDR3nt: TGCGCCAGCAGCCCTACGGGCGGTGGGCTACACACCGGGGAGCTGTTTTTT

j_gene: TRBJ2-5
abundance: NA
d_gene: NA
v_gene: TRBV28
CDR3aa: CASSQGPGETQYF
CDR3nt: TGTGCCAGCAGTCAGGGGCCGGGAGAGACCCAGTACTTC

j_gene: TRBJ2-1
abundance: many
d_gene: TRBD2
v_gene: TRBV4-3
CDR3aa: CASSQDPGGSYNEQFF
CDR3nt: TGCGCCAGCAGCCAAGATCCGGGAGGCTCCTACAATGAGCAGTTCTTC

j_gene: TRBJ1-1
abundance: many
d_gene: NA
v_gene: TRBV28
CDR3aa: CASRKPGTEAFF
CDR3nt: TGTGCCAGCAGAAAGCCGGGGACTGAAGCTTTCTTT

j_gene: TRBJ2-3
abundance: few
d_gene: NA
v_gene: TRBV4-3
CDR3aa: CASSRVITDTQYF
CDR3nt: TGCGCCAGCAGCCGGGTGATTACAGATACGCAGTATTTT

j_gene: TRBJ2-2
abundance: NA
d_gene: NA
v_gene: TRBV30
CDR3aa: CAWSGEYERVPGELFF
CDR3nt: TGTGCCTGGAGTGGAGAATACGAGCGGGTCCCCGGGGAGCTGTTTTTT

j_gene: TRBJ2-1
abundance: many
d_gene: TRBD2
v_gene: TRBV15
CDR3aa: CATSRELAGGAWNEQFF
CDR3nt: TGTGCCACCAGCAGAGAGCTAGCGGGAGGCGCATGGAATGAGCAGTTCTTC

j_gene: TRBJ1-4
abundance: NA
d_gene: NA
v_gene: TRBV7-6
CDR3aa: CASSSTTNEKLFF
CDR3nt: TGTGCCAGCAGCAGTACAACTAATGAAAAACTGTTTTTT

j_gene: TRBJ2-1
abundance: NA
d_gene: TRBD1
v_gene: TRBV15
CDR3aa: CATSLQGDYNEQFF
CDR3nt: TGTGCCACCAGCCTGCAGGGGGATTACAATGAGCAGTTCTTC

j_gene: TRBJ2-3
abundance: NA
d_gene: NA
v_gene: TRBV9
CDR3aa: CASSSTGRLTDTQYF
CDR3nt: TGTGCCAGCAGCTCAACCGGACGGTTGACAGATACGCAGTATTTT

j_gene: TRBJ2-5
abundance: few
d_gene: TRBD2
v_gene: TRBV6-2/TRBV6-3
CDR3aa: CASSYPRAGGEETQYF
CDR3nt: TGTGCCAGCAGTTACCCCAGAGCGGGAGGGGAAGAGACCCAGTACTTC